Below, one T cell receptor (beta chain) is given with its context. The antigen it binds to is not known. Base quality data are lacking; no much larger clone is found one base away. Interpreted using the paper, the treatment or condition label stands for: in vitro stimulation with specific CMV peptide epitopes to enrich CMV-specific T cells. These data come from a study of T cell repertoires in cytomegalovirus infection (dated by TCRdb to about 2019). Regarding the study in general: Peptide stimulations targeted recently identified HLA-C-restricted CMV epitopes, whose presentation resists viral immunomodulation, together with well-studied HLA-B-restricted epitopes. Donor HLA type was relevant to the analysis, as public TCR beta signatures indicated carriage of CMV infection together with the matching HLA type.

Summary of the overall study and its limitations: Carriers of CMV infection plus the relevant HLA type were discriminated by the cumulative frequency of public TCR beta family members in the study cohort and in an independent roughly 340-donor cohort. The ex vivo response was dominated by HLA-C-restricted CMV-specific TCR beta clonotypes, and the single most frequent clonotype in two of eight donors was supplied by these HLA-C-restricted clonotypes.

Sequencing relied on an Illumina HiSeq 1500. TCRdb handled the public reads itself, with Q25 trimming in fastp and clone calling in MiXCR, and kept productive beta chains. Rows with one shared CDR3 protein collapse into an entry with the most common genes and DNA. This sample has roughly 920,000 distinct CDR3 sequences in its table, and less than 40% of those were observed once. In total, the top ten clones hold over 12% of the sample. The sample consisted of cultured CD8+ T cells from PBMCs, taken from culture after CMV antigen stimulation. This receptor was identified in a human donor in good health (CMV status not recorded). Some clones in this sample may be carry-over from other donors' samples.

CDR3 protein: CASNAQGPYNEQFF. The base sequence is TGTGCCAGCAACGCCCAGGGTCCCTACAATGAGCAGTTCTTC. Rearrangement joined TRBV27 to TRBJ2-1; matching of 5 bases hints at TRBD1 as the D gene. The trim is 7 bases for V and 2 bases for J, with a gap of 12 bases between the germline ends. There are 14 amino acids in the CDR3, from cysteine to phenylalanine inclusive. The sequence is cut down to CDR3 DNA, 42 bases in frame from base 1. CDR1 MNHEY and CDR2 SMNVEV were looked up in the germline V gene (reference sequence).